These T cell receptor beta chains were read from a single sample in a study of cytomegalovirus exposure and HLA in healthy donors. Only in-frame clones appear in the TCRdb table, and some are missing; sequencing was by immunoSEQ multiplex PCR. This table has 130,000 to 150,000 clones, 60% to 85% appearing once. The sample taken for sequencing was PBMCs. Every receptor here comes from a man between 35 and 55 years old in good health and CMV-seropositive. CDR3s include the opening cysteine and the closing phenylalanine or tryptophan. D genes are given only for firm matches. Clone sizes are given selectively: once, few, many, or a class where the clone is expanded.

J gene,D gene,V gene,clone size,CDR3 DNA,CDR3 protein
TRBJ1-5,.,TRBV6-6,.,TGTGCCAGCAGTTACGACAATTTCAGACAGCCCCAGCATTTT,CASSYDNFRQPQHF
TRBJ1-6,.,TRBV5-6,.,TGTGCCAGCAGCTTGGCGGGAGGGGTCTATAATTCACCCCTCCACTTT,CASSLAGGVYNSPLHF
TRBJ2-3,.,TRBV7-9,.,TGTGCCAGCAGCTTAGCGAGGGAGGCTCTTGATCCAACAGATACGCAGTATTTT,CASSLAREALDPTDTQYF
TRBJ2-5,.,TRBV2,.,TGTGCCAGCAGTGGGGCGGGGGGCGCCCCTACAGGGGCCCAGTACTTC,CASSGAGGAPTGAQYF
TRBJ1-1,.,TRBV4-2,.,TGTGCCAGCAGCCCCGTGGACAGCCGCGGGAACACTGAAGCTTTCTTT,CASSPVDSRGNTEAFF
TRBJ2-5,.,TRBV28,.,TGTGCCAGCAGGACCCCAATTATGGCAGGGGAAGTACCGGGGGAGACCCAGTACTTC,CASRTPIMAGEVPGETQYF
TRBJ1-4,TRBD1,TRBV6-5,.,TGTGCCAGCAGTCCGGGACAGGGACATGAAAAACTGTTTTTT,CASSPGQGHEKLFF
TRBJ2-7,.,TRBV30,few,TGTGCCTGGAGTGTACTTCGACGGGCCTACGAGCAGTACTTC,CAWSVLRRAYEQYF
TRBJ2-7,TRBD1,TRBV29-1,.,TGCAGCGCGAGCCTGGGACAGGACTACGAGCAGTACTTC,CSASLGQDYEQYF
TRBJ2-1,TRBD2,TRBV7-9,.,TGTGCCAGCAGCTTGAGTGGGGCGGCGGGAGTTAATGAGCAGTTCTTC,CASSLSGAAGVNEQFF
TRBJ2-3,.,TRBV27,.,TGTGCCAGCACCTCTCGAGGGGGCGGGACGAGGGATACGCAGTATTTT,CASTSRGGGTRDTQYF
TRBJ2-7,TRBD2,TRBV9,.,TGTGCCAGCAGCCAAGGGACTAGCGGAACCTACGAGCAGTACTTC,CASSQGTSGTYEQYF
TRBJ2-3,TRBD2,TRBV28,.,TGTGCCAGCAGTTCGCCAGCGGGGTTCACAGATACGCAGTATTTT,CASSSPAGFTDTQYF
TRBJ2-7,TRBD1,TRBV15,.,TGTGCCACCAGCGGAACAGGGGGTGGGTACGAGCAGTACTTC,CATSGTGGGYEQYF
TRBJ1-5,.,TRBV11-2,few,TGTGCCAGCAGCCGAAGCGGTGATAGCAATCAGCCCCAGCATTTT,CASSRSGDSNQPQHF
TRBJ2-7,.,TRBV5-1,.,TGCGCCAGCAGCTTATGGCAGACTAGCGAGCAGTACTTC,CASSLWQTSEQYF
TRBJ2-7,TRBD1,TRBV5-1,.,TGCGCCAGCAGCTGGGGGACAGGGCAGGACGAGCAGTACTTC,CASSWGTGQDEQYF
TRBJ2-7,.,TRBV5-1,.,TGCGCCAGCAGCTTGGGACCATCGGGAGTAACCGAGCAGTACTTC,CASSLGPSGVTEQYF
TRBJ1-1,TRBD1,TRBV6-5,.,TGTGCCAGCAGTTACTCAGGGGGCCGAATGAACACTGAAGCTTTCTTT,CASSYSGGRMNTEAFF
TRBJ2-6,.,TRBV7-9,.,TGTGCCAGCACTCTGCCCGGTGGTGGGGCCAACGTCCTGACTTTC,CASTLPGGGANVLTF
TRBJ1-1,.,TRBV18,few,TGTGCCAGCTCACGAGACATGAACACTGAAGCTTTCTTT,CASSRDMNTEAFF
TRBJ1-5,.,TRBV19,.,TGTGCCAGTAGTAGAATGAGCCAGCCCCAGCATTTT,CASSRMSQPQHF
TRBJ1-2,.,TRBV18,.,TGTGCCAGCTCACCTCCGGGAGGGGCGCTAAACTATGGCTACACCTTC,CASSPPGGALNYGYTF
TRBJ2-5,.,TRBV5-6,.,TGTGCCAGCAGCATGCCACAGGTAGAGAGGGAGACCCAGTACTTC,CASSMPQVERETQYF
TRBJ2-7,.,TRBV18,once,TGTGCCAGCTCACCAGGGACTGGGGAGTACGAGCAGTACTTC,CASSPGTGEYEQYF
TRBJ1-3,TRBD1,TRBV4-2,.,TGTGCCAGCAGCCTAAAAAGGGACAGGGCCCAAAACACCATATATTTT,CASSLKRDRAQNTIYF
TRBJ2-7,.,TRBV19,.,TGTGCCAGTAGTATCTCGGGGGAGGCAGCCTACGAGCAGTACTTC,CASSISGEAAYEQYF
TRBJ2-6,.,TRBV11-1,.,TGTGCCAGCAATCGGGTATCTGGGGCCAACGTCCTGACTTTC,CASNRVSGANVLTF
TRBJ1-1,.,TRBV6-5,.,TGTGCCAGCGGGCACGGGACTCCGGGGACCCCTGAAGCTTTCTTT,CASGHGTPGTPEAFF
TRBJ2-3,TRBD2,TRBV6-5,.,TGTGCCAGCAGTTACTCGATTTGGCTAGCGGGGGGGATGGATTTT,CASSYSIWLAGGMDF
TRBJ2-1,TRBD2,TRBV7-2,.,TGTGCCAGCAACCAGCCGGGACTACACCATGAGCAGTTCTTC,CASNQPGLHHEQFF
TRBJ2-1,.,TRBV5-1,.,TGCGCCACCACTCGTGACGGGGGATTGACCTACAATGAGCAGTTCTTC,CATTRDGGLTYNEQFF
TRBJ1-1,.,TRBV6-5,.,TGTGCCAGCAGTTACTCGAAAAGGGGGTTGGCTTTCTTT,CASSYSKRGLAFF
TRBJ1-2,.,TRBV21-1,.,TGTGCCAGCAGCAAAGGGGGAGGGCAGGGGGCAAGCTATGGCTACACCTTC,CASSKGGGQGASYGYTF
TRBJ1-5,.,TRBV28,.,TGTGCCAGCAGCCTTACCGGACCCGAGGGTCAGCCCCAGCATTTT,CASSLTGPEGQPQHF
TRBJ1-5,TRBD1,TRBV7-8,.,TGTGCCAGCAGCTTATCGACCGGGACAGGGGTCCTGAATCAGCCCCAGCATTTT,CASSLSTGTGVLNQPQHF
TRBJ2-7,.,TRBV6-1,.,TGTGCCAGCACCCCCGCGGGGCGTTCGGAGCAGTACTTC,CASTPAGRSEQYF